These T cell receptor beta chains were read from a single sample in a study of T cell responses to AZD1222 COVID-19 vaccine. TCRdb's table, derived via immunoSEQ multiplex PCR, lists solely in-frame clones and lacks some. Here the sample spans 100,000 or so clones, 90% being singletons. Source: peripheral blood, taken on day 0 of AZD1222 vaccination. The source of these receptors is an adult in good health. CDR3s include the opening cysteine and the closing phenylalanine or tryptophan. A D gene is named only where the DNA matches it firmly. Not every row has a clone size; where given, it reads once, few, many or a size class.

v_gene	abundance	d_gene	j_gene	CDR3aa	CDR3nt
TRBV29-1	once	NA	TRBJ1-5	CSVAGGRNQPQHF	TGCAGCGTTGCCGGGGGACGCAATCAGCCCCAGCATTTT
TRBV28	NA	NA	TRBJ1-2	CASRRPGRTGYTF	TGTGCCAGCAGGCGGCCAGGGAGGACTGGCTACACCTTC
TRBV10-3	NA	TRBD2	TRBJ2-5	CAISSGGEETQYF	TGTGCCATCTCTAGCGGGGGGGAAGAGACCCAGTACTTC
TRBV10-3	NA	NA	TRBJ1-5	CAISEQTGGLGQPQHF	TGTGCCATCAGTGAGCAAACTGGGGGTCTGGGGCAGCCCCAGCATTTT
TRBV28	NA	NA	TRBJ2-5	CASSFGSQETQYF	TGTGCCAGCAGTTTCGGCAGTCAAGAGACCCAGTACTTC
TRBV5-6	NA	NA	TRBJ1-2	CASSLDSYGYTF	TGTGCCAGCAGCTTAGACAGCTATGGCTACACCTTC
TRBV19	NA	NA	TRBJ2-7	CASSIQSSYEQYF	TGTGCCAGTAGTATCCAGAGCAGCTACGAGCAGTACTTC
TRBV30	NA	NA	TRBJ1-2	CAWSVPSDGYGYTF	TGTGCCTGGAGTGTGCCATCAGATGGCTATGGCTACACCTTC
TRBV7-9	NA	NA	TRBJ1-5	CASSLNFRDIDSNQPQHF	TGTGCCAGCAGCCTAAATTTCCGGGACATCGATAGCAATCAGCCCCAGCATTTT
TRBV5-4	NA	NA	TRBJ1-2	CASSLDQGYYTF	TGTGCCAGCAGCTTGGATCAGGGTTACTACACCTTC
TRBV28	once	NA	TRBJ1-1	CASSSQPPGDTEAFF	TGTGCCAGCAGTTCCCAGCCCCCGGGGGACACTGAAGCTTTCTTT
TRBV27	NA	NA	TRBJ2-1	CASSLSTPSYNEQFF	TGTGCCAGCAGTTTAAGTACACCCTCCTACAATGAGCAGTTCTTC
TRBV7-9	once	NA	TRBJ2-5	CASSLYVSQETQYF	TGTGCCAGCAGCTTGTACGTTTCCCAAGAGACCCAGTACTTC
TRBV5-4	NA	NA	TRBJ1-2	CASSHEGGHYGYTF	TGTGCCAGCAGCCACGAGGGGGGGCACTATGGCTACACCTTC
TRBV25-1	NA	TRBD1	TRBJ1-6	CASRDRGTSPLHF	TGTGCCAGCCGCGACAGGGGCACTTCACCCCTCCACTTT
TRBV6-5	NA	NA	TRBJ1-1	CASSYSVGGTEAFF	TGTGCCAGCAGTTACTCAGTCGGGGGCACTGAAGCTTTCTTT
TRBV5-1	few	TRBD2	TRBJ2-2	CASSLTSGGVPTNTGELFF	TGCGCCAGCAGCTTAACTAGCGGGGGGGTCCCAACGAACACCGGGGAGCTGTTTTTT
TRBV9	NA	NA	TRBJ1-1	CASSVDSGAATEAFF	TGTGCCAGCAGCGTAGACTCGGGGGCTGCCACTGAAGCTTTCTTT
TRBV5-1	NA	TRBD1	TRBJ1-2	CASSPLGQSGGYTF	TGCGCCAGCAGCCCCCTGGGACAGAGTGGTGGCTACACCTTC
TRBV7-8	NA	TRBD2	TRBJ2-5	CASRRGTTEETQYF	TGTGCCAGCAGGCGGGGGACCACAGAAGAGACCCAGTACTTC
TRBV6-5	NA	NA	TRBJ1-1	CASSYREGRTEAFF	TGTGCCAGCAGTTACAGGGAAGGCAGGACTGAAGCTTTCTTT
TRBV28	NA	NA	TRBJ1-1	CASSLVGATSEAFF	TGTGCCAGCAGTTTGGTGGGGGCAACAAGTGAAGCTTTCTTT
TRBV7-2	NA	NA	TRBJ2-5	CASSSSGVGTQYF	TGTGCCAGCAGTTCCTCAGGGGTGGGGACCCAGTACTTC
TRBV6-2/TRBV6-3	NA	TRBD1	TRBJ2-5	CASSYSTGGSETQYF	TGTGCCAGCAGTTACTCGACAGGGGGATCGGAGACCCAGTACTTC
TRBV11-2	NA	NA	TRBJ2-1	CASSLKVGGEQFF	TGTGCCAGCAGCTTAAAGGTAGGTGGTGAGCAGTTCTTC
TRBV3-1/TRBV3-2	NA	NA	TRBJ2-1	CASSQDPRRSYNEQFF	TGTGCCAGCAGCCAAGATCCGAGGCGCTCCTACAATGAGCAGTTCTTC
TRBV5-6	NA	NA	TRBJ1-1	CASSLGQRRGAGTEAFF	TGTGCCAGCAGCTTGGGGCAGAGACGTGGGGCGGGTACTGAAGCTTTCTTT
TRBV10-3	once	NA	TRBJ1-5	CAISEPGEGNQPQHF	TGTGCCATCAGTGAACCGGGTGAGGGCAATCAGCCCCAGCATTTT
TRBV6-5	NA	NA	TRBJ1-1	CASSPSSAGRGAFF	TGTGCCAGCAGTCCCTCGTCGGCAGGCCGAGGGGCTTTCTTT
TRBV25-1	NA	NA	TRBJ2-3	CASSLGGAGTYTDTQYF	TGTGCCAGCAGCCTAGGGGGTGCGGGGACCTACACAGATACGCAGTATTTT
TRBV3-1/TRBV3-2	NA	NA	TRBJ1-2	CASSQDTANYGYTF	TGTGCCAGCAGCCAAGATACAGCTAACTATGGCTACACCTTC
TRBV20-1	NA	NA	TRBJ2-7	CSAGSREQYF	TGCAGTGCTGGGTCCCGGGAGCAGTACTTC
TRBV29-1	once	NA	TRBJ2-2	CSVGHVSNTGELFF	TGCAGCGTCGGACATGTTTCGAACACCGGGGAGCTGTTTTTT
TRBV5-1	NA	TRBD2	TRBJ2-5	CASSSGTGGETQYF	TGCGCCAGCAGCTCGGGGACCGGGGGGGAGACCCAGTACTTC
TRBV6-1	NA	NA	TRBJ1-3	CASSEGWLRTNSGNTIYF	TGTGCCAGCAGTGAAGGGTGGTTAAGAACCAACTCTGGAAACACCATATATTTT
TRBV7-9	NA	TRBD2	TRBJ2-5	CASSLDERGEETQYF	TGTGCCAGCAGCTTAGACGAGCGGGGGGAAGAGACCCAGTACTTC
TRBV6-6	NA	NA	TRBJ2-3	CASSYSIQGDTQYF	TGTGCCAGCAGTTACTCGATCCAGGGAGATACGCAGTATTTT
TRBV28	NA	NA	TRBJ1-5	CASSPDSNQPQHF	TGTGCCAGCAGTCCTGATAGCAATCAGCCCCAGCATTTT
TRBV18	NA	NA	TRBJ1-1	CASSPFTGRSTEAFF	TGTGCCAGCTCACCATTTACAGGGCGGTCCACTGAAGCTTTCTTT
TRBV30	NA	NA	TRBJ1-1	CAWEEDRNTEAFF	TGTGCCTGGGAAGAAGACAGGAACACTGAAGCTTTCTTT